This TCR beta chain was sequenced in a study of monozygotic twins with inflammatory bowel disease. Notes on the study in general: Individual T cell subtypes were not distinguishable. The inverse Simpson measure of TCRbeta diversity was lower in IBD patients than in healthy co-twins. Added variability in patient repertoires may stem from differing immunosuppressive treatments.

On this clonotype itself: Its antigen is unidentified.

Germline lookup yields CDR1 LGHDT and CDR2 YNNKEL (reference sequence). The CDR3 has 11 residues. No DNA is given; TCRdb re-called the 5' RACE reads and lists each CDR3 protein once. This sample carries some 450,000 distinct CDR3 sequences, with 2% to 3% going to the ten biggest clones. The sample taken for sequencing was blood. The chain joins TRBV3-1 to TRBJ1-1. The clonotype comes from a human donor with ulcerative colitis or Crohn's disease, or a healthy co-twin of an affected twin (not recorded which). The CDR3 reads CASGLGSEAFF.